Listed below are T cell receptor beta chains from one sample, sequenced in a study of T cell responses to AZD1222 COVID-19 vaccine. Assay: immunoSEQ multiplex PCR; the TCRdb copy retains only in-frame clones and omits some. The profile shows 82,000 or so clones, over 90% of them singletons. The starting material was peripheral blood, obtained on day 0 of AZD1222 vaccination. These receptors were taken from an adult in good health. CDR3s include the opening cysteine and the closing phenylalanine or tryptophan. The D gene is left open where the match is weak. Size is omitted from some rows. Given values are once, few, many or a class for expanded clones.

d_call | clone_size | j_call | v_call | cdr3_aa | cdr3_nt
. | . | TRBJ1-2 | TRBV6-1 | CASSESGNYGYTF | TGTGCCAGCAGTGAAAGTGGGAACTATGGCTACACCTTC
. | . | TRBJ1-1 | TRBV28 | CASSSTLGGGTEAFF | TGTGCCAGCAGTTCCACTTTGGGGGGAGGAACTGAAGCTTTCTTT
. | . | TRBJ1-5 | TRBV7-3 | CASSLTGGVPQHF | TGTGCCAGCAGCTTAACTGGAGGAGTGCCCCAGCATTTT
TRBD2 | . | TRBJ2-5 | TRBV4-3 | CASSQEGTSGETQYF | TGCGCCAGCAGCCAAGAAGGGACTAGCGGAGAGACCCAGTACTTC
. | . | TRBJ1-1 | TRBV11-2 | CASSLDRGAGEAFF | TGTGCCAGCAGCTTAGATCGGGGGGCCGGGGAAGCTTTCTTT
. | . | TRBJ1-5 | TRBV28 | CASSFRGSQPQHF | TGTGCCAGCAGTTTTAGGGGGAGTCAGCCCCAGCATTTT
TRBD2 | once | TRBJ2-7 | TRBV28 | CASRAGVSSYEQYF | TGTGCCAGTCGGGCGGGGGTAAGCTCCTACGAGCAGTACTTC
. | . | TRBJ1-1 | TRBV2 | CASRQTVEAFF | TGTGCCAGCAGACAGACAGTTGAAGCTTTCTTT
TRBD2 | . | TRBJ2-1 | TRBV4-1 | CASSQRTSGGPSYNEQFF | TGCGCCAGCAGCCAACGGACTAGCGGGGGGCCCTCCTACAATGAGCAGTTCTTC
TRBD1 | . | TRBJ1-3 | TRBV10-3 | CAISGGQGSSGNTIYF | TGTGCCATCAGTGGTGGACAGGGGAGCTCTGGAAACACCATATATTTT
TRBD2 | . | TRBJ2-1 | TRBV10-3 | CAIRGTSGGAEQFF | TGTGCCATCAGAGGGACTAGCGGGGGGGCTGAGCAGTTCTTC
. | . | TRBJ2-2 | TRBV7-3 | CASSLRRTANTGELFF | TGTGCCAGCAGCTTAAGAAGGACGGCGAACACCGGGGAGCTGTTTTTT
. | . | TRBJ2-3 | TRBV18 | CASSTTRTEDTQYF | TGTGCCAGCTCGACCACCAGGACGGAGGATACGCAGTATTTT
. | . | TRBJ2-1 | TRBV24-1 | CATSDLQRDSSEQFF | TGTGCCACCAGTGATTTGCAGAGGGATTCTAGTGAGCAGTTCTTC
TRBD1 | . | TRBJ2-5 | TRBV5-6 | CASNAQGVGQETQYF | TGTGCCAGCAACGCACAGGGGGTGGGCCAAGAGACCCAGTACTTC
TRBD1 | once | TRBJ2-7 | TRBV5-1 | CASSWPGQSYEQYF | TGCGCCAGCAGCTGGCCGGGACAGTCCTACGAGCAGTACTTC
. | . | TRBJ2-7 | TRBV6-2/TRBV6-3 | CASSYTSYEQYF | TGTGCCAGCAGTTACACGTCCTACGAGCAGTACTTC
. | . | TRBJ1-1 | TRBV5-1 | CASSLESVNTEAFF | TGCGCCAGCAGCTTGGAATCGGTGAACACTGAAGCTTTCTTT
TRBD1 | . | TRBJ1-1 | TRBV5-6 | CASSPGTGTNTEAFF | TGTGCCAGCAGTCCCGGGACAGGGACCAACACTGAAGCTTTCTTT
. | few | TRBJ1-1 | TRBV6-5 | CASSYRTGGEAFF | TGTGCCAGCAGTTACCGCACCGGGGGTGAAGCTTTCTTT
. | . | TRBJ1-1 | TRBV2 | CASSDEGWTEAFF | TGTGCCAGCAGTGACGAGGGATGGACTGAAGCTTTCTTT
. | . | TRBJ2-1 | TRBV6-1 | CASRYNEQFF | TGTGCCAGCAGGTACAATGAGCAGTTCTTC